A single TCR beta chain is shown here with its context. The length of the CDR3 is 19 residues. J gave up 3 bases and V 1 base, and 13 bases lay outside the gene matches. The V gene's germline CDR1 is SGHRS and CDR2 YFSETQ. The sample originates from a study of blood T cell repertoires in COVID-19. Study at large: Sources were T cells, B-cell-depleted T cells, or PBMCs; the material itself was cDNA or gDNA.

Produced via immunoSEQ multiplex PCR; TCRdb's table is partial and in-frame only. The sample gives approximately 330,000 clones, around nine tenths of which show up once; around 9% is in the top ten. The receptor comes from a woman aged 25 to 39 who had recovered from COVID-19. The chain links TRBV5-1 to TRBJ2-4; TRBD2 matches 10 bases. Sample: PBMCs or T cells enriched from blood (not recorded which). CDR3 protein: CASSLRSASGSVDKNIQYF. In nucleotides, the CDR3 is TGCGCCAGCAGCTTGCGCTCAGCTAGCGGGAGTGTAGACAAAAACATTCAGTACTTC.